The rows below give T cell receptor beta chains drawn from one sample of a study of identifying expanded T cells in peripheral blood. The protocol was immunoSEQ multiplex PCR, while the TCRdb copy is restricted to in-frame clones and leaves out a portion. The sample has fewer than 130,000 clones, roughly 89% seen once. Material: blood. Every receptor here comes from a person aged 18 to 75 in good health. Both conserved end residues are part of each CDR3. D genes are given only for firm matches. Clone size is not always given. Where it is, it says once, few, many or a class for expanded clones.

>TRBJ1-1|13|TRBV11-3|-|-
CASGGSPNTEAFF
TGTGCCAGCGGCGGGAGCCCGAACACTGAAGCTTTCTTT
>TRBJ1-2|14|TRBV9|-|-
CASSPQLITYGYTF
TGTGCCAGCAGCCCCCAGCTTATCACCTATGGCTACACCTTC
>TRBJ1-2|15|TRBV6-6|-|-
CASSYWRGALYGYTF
TGTGCCAGCAGTTACTGGAGGGGAGCGCTTTATGGCTACACCTTC
>TRBJ2-1|15|TRBV5-4|TRBD2|-
CASSPLAGAYNEQFF
TGTGCCAGCAGCCCTCTAGCGGGGGCTTACAATGAGCAGTTCTTC
>TRBJ2-5|15|TRBV9|TRBD2|-
CASSGRASGGETQYF
TGTGCCAGCAGCGGTCGGGCTAGCGGGGGAGAGACCCAGTACTTC
>TRBJ1-5|15|TRBV19|TRBD1|-
CASSILDRGNQPQHF
TGTGCCAGTAGTATTTTGGACAGGGGGAATCAGCCCCAGCATTTT
>TRBJ2-7|13|TRBV11-2|TRBD1|-
CASSPIGQGQQYF
TGTGCCAGCAGCCCTATTGGACAGGGCCAGCAGTACTTC
>TRBJ1-2|13|TRBV7-9|-|few
CASSLANSYGYTF
TGTGCCAGCAGCTTAGCGAACAGCTATGGCTACACCTTC
>TRBJ1-6|15|TRBV7-6|-|medium-sized
CASSPSGVYNSPLHF
TGTGCCAGCAGCCCCAGCGGGGTGTATAATTCACCCCTCCACTTT
>TRBJ2-7|15|TRBV5-1|TRBD2|-
CASSREGFGTYEQYF
TGCGCCAGCAGCCGGGAGGGGTTTGGGACCTACGAGCAGTACTTC
>TRBJ1-2|9|TRBV11-2|-|-
CASSLVGVF
TGTGCCAGCAGCTTAGTTGGGGTCTTC
>TRBJ1-4|15|TRBV7-9|TRBD1|-
CASSLQGAKGEKLFF
TGTGCCAGCAGCTTGCAGGGGGCAAAGGGTGAAAAACTGTTTTTT
>TRBJ1-2|11|TRBV29-1|TRBD1|-
CSAGQNYGYTF
TGCAGCGCGGGACAGAACTATGGCTACACCTTC
>TRBJ2-7|15|TRBV4-1|-|-
CASSPQPGGPYEQYF
TGCGCCAGCAGCCCCCAACCCGGGGGTCCCTACGAGCAGTACTTC
>TRBJ2-2|15|TRBV7-6|-|-
CASSSGRTNTGELFF
TGTGCCAGCAGCTCGGGTAGGACCAACACCGGGGAGCTGTTTTTT
>TRBJ1-1|16|TRBV27|-|-
CASRPRMRPRNTEAFF
TGTGCCAGCAGACCCCGGATGAGACCGAGGAACACTGAAGCTTTCTTT
>TRBJ2-4|15|TRBV27|TRBD1|once
CASSLQGAGVFIQYF
TGTGCCAGCAGTCTACAGGGGGCAGGGGTTTTCATTCAGTACTTC
>TRBJ2-7|13|TRBV28|TRBD1|-
CASSPGQSYEQYF
TGTGCCAGCAGCCCGGGACAGTCCTACGAGCAGTACTTC
>TRBJ2-2|13|TRBV9|-|-
CASSGGDTGELFF
TGTGCCAGCAGCGGGGGTGACACCGGGGAGCTGTTTTTT
>TRBJ1-1|14|TRBV27|-|-
CASSYRDASAEAFF
TGTGCCAGCAGTTACCGAGACGCTTCCGCTGAAGCTTTCTTT
>TRBJ1-1|13|TRBV18|-|few
CASSPGGNTEAFF
TGTGCCAGCTCACCGGGGGGGAACACTGAAGCTTTCTTT
>TRBJ2-2|16|TRBV7-2|TRBD2|-
CASSFGLAGDTGELFF
TGTGCCAGCAGCTTTGGACTAGCGGGGGACACCGGGGAGCTGTTTTTT
>TRBJ2-3|13|TRBV4-3|-|-
CASSQRQKETQYF
TGCGCCAGCAGCCAAAGACAAAAAGAAACGCAGTATTTT
>TRBJ1-2|12|TRBV5-6|-|-
CASSYGTAGYTF
TGTGCCAGCAGCTACGGGACCGCCGGCTACACCTTC
>TRBJ2-1|14|TRBV9|-|-
CASSVDSPNNEQFF
TGTGCCAGCAGCGTAGATTCCCCGAACAATGAGCAGTTCTTC
>TRBJ1-6|15|TRBV5-4|-|-
CASSSWGPDFSPLHF
TGTGCCAGCAGTTCATGGGGACCAGATTTTTCACCCCTCCACTTT
>TRBJ1-2|13|TRBV28|-|-
CASSFPPGEGYTF
TGTGCCAGCAGTTTCCCGCCGGGGGAAGGCTACACCTTC
>TRBJ1-4|17|TRBV19|TRBD1|-
CASSLGQGRGTNEKLFF
TGTGCCAGTAGTCTCGGACAGGGCAGGGGAACTAATGAAAAACTGTTTTTT
>TRBJ2-3|14|TRBV7-9|-|-
CASSLGSSPDTQYF
TGTGCCAGCAGCCTGGGATCATCCCCGGATACGCAGTATTTT
>TRBJ2-5|13|TRBV2|-|-
CASSESPGETQYF
TGTGCCAGCAGTGAAAGTCCCGGGGAGACCCAGTACTTC
>TRBJ1-1|13|TRBV6-6|-|-
CASGDPPNTEAFF
TGTGCCAGCGGCGACCCCCCGAACACTGAAGCTTTCTTT
>TRBJ1-2|13|TRBV5-6|-|-
CASGWGSGGGYTF
TGTGCCAGCGGGTGGGGGTCGGGCGGTGGCTACACCTTC
>TRBJ2-5|14|TRBV6-1|TRBD1|-
CASSRRTGEETQYF
TGTGCCAGCAGTCGTAGGACAGGGGAAGAGACCCAGTACTTC
>TRBJ1-6|15|TRBV7-9|-|-
CASSFFDGRNSPLHF
TGTGCCAGCAGCTTTTTCGACGGCCGTAATTCACCCCTCCACTTT
>TRBJ1-4|13|TRBV5-1|-|-
CASSGRLDEKLFF
TGCGCCAGCAGCGGGCGGCTCGATGAAAAACTGTTTTTT
>TRBJ2-5|14|TRBV5-1|TRBD2|-
CASSVAGSQETQYF
TGCGCCAGCAGCGTAGCGGGATCTCAAGAGACCCAGTACTTC
>TRBJ2-3|14|TRBV10-3|-|-
CAISDSRGADTQYF
TGTGCCATCAGTGATTCAAGGGGTGCAGATACGCAGTATTTT
>TRBJ1-2|12|TRBV11-2|-|-
CASFSGGPGYTF
TGTGCCAGCTTCAGCGGGGGCCCCGGCTACACCTTC
>TRBJ2-3|15|TRBV28|TRBD2|once
CASSLGGGAKDTQYF
TGTGCCAGCAGTTTAGGCGGGGGGGCCAAAGATACGCAGTATTTT
>TRBJ1-2|11|TRBV11-2|-|-
CASASGVGYTF
TGTGCCAGCGCCTCGGGGGTGGGCTACACCTTC
>TRBJ1-1|14|TRBV6-4|TRBD1|few
CASSEATGGSEAFF
TGTGCCAGCAGTGAGGCGACAGGGGGCTCTGAAGCTTTCTTT
>TRBJ2-3|17|TRBV5-6|TRBD2|-
CASSTGLAGYRTDTQYF
TGTGCCAGCAGCACAGGACTAGCGGGGTATCGCACAGATACGCAGTATTTT
>TRBJ2-1|16|TRBV10-3|TRBD2|-
CAISTQSGDAYNEQFF
TGTGCCATCAGCACTCAGAGCGGGGATGCGTACAATGAGCAGTTCTTC
>TRBJ2-7|12|TRBV29-1|-|-
CSVDLGLYEQYF
TGCAGCGTTGACCTCGGACTCTACGAGCAGTACTTC
>TRBJ1-2|15|TRBV2|-|-
CASSSSDRPSYGYTF
-
>TRBJ2-2|16|TRBV5-8|TRBD1|-
CASSSEDRGDTGELFF
TGTGCCAGCAGCTCCGAGGACAGGGGGGACACCGGGGAGCTGTTTTTT
>TRBJ2-5|14|TRBV28|TRBD2|-
CASTDTGTRETQYF
TGTGCCAGCACCGATACCGGGACTAGGGAGACCCAGTACTTC
>TRBJ1-1|12|TRBV6-1|-|-
CAISKGDTEAFF
TGTGCCATCAGTAAGGGTGACACTGAAGCTTTCTTT
>TRBJ2-7|15|TRBV6-5|TRBD2|-
CASSYPSGGGYEQYF
TGTGCCAGCAGTTACCCCTCGGGCGGGGGCTACGAGCAGTACTTC
>TRBJ1-6|16|TRBV5-1|TRBD1|-
CASSLGGFSYNSPLHF
TGCGCCAGCAGCTTAGGGGGCTTCTCCTATAATTCACCCCTCCACTTT
>TRBJ1-5|13|TRBV6-5|TRBD1|once
CASRRDSYQPQHF
TGTGCCAGCAGGCGGGACAGCTATCAGCCCCAGCATTTT
>TRBJ2-7|13|TRBV27|TRBD1|-
CASTEGQGYEQYF
TGTGCCAGCACCGAAGGACAGGGGTACGAGCAGTACTTC
>TRBJ2-5|15|TRBV7-2|-|-
CASSFSRQGHWSQYF
TGTGCCAGCAGCTTTTCGAGGCAGGGCCATTGGTCCCAGTACTTC
>TRBJ2-1|14|TRBV15|-|-
CATSPGWGYNEQFF
TGTGCCACCAGCCCAGGTTGGGGGTACAATGAGCAGTTCTTC
>TRBJ2-7|13|TRBV10-1|TRBD1|-
CASSEQDRGEQYF
TGCGCCAGCAGTGAGCAGGACAGGGGCGAGCAGTACTTC